These T cell receptor beta chains were read from a single sample in a study of blood T cell repertoires in COVID-19. Clones were sequenced by immunoSEQ multiplex PCR, and TCRdb holds only the in-frame ones, with some missing. The data hold roughly 95,000 clones, with roughly 82% observed a single time. The sample comprised peripheral blood. All receptors come from a man aged 80 or over with acute or convalescent COVID-19. The CDR3 runs from the conserved cysteine through the conserved F or W. The D gene is left open where the match is weak. Part of the rows lack a size; the others show once, few, many or a class for expanded clones.

J gene: TRBJ2-7; clone size: many; D gene: TRBD2; V gene: TRBV4-1; CDR3 protein: CASSQEMGLAGEQYF; CDR3 DNA: TGCGCCAGCAGCCAAGAAATGGGACTAGCGGGGGAGCAGTACTTC
J gene: TRBJ2-7; clone size: .; D gene: .; V gene: TRBV5-1; CDR3 protein: CASSTGQYEQYF; CDR3 DNA: TGCGCCAGCAGCACCGGACAATACGAGCAGTACTTC
J gene: TRBJ1-4; clone size: .; D gene: .; V gene: TRBV5-1; CDR3 protein: CASSSRSFGSANEKLFF; CDR3 DNA: TGCGCCAGCAGCTCTCGAAGTTTCGGGTCGGCTAATGAAAAACTGTTTTTT
J gene: TRBJ1-2; clone size: .; D gene: .; V gene: TRBV5-6; CDR3 protein: CASSLVGGAGYGYTF; CDR3 DNA: TGTGCCAGCAGCTTGGTTGGGGGCGCCGGCTATGGCTACACCTTC
J gene: TRBJ2-5; clone size: .; D gene: TRBD2; V gene: TRBV5-1; CDR3 protein: CASSSAGGGETQYF; CDR3 DNA: TGCGCCAGCAGCTCCGCGGGGGGCGGGGAGACCCAGTACTTC
J gene: TRBJ2-7; clone size: .; D gene: TRBD2; V gene: TRBV27; CDR3 protein: CASSLWSGGTGEQYF; CDR3 DNA: TGTGCCAGCAGTTTATGGTCGGGAGGGACGGGCGAGCAGTACTTC
J gene: TRBJ2-7; clone size: .; D gene: TRBD1; V gene: TRBV28; CDR3 protein: CASRSGTAPYEQYF; CDR3 DNA: TGTGCCAGCAGATCCGGGACAGCGCCCTACGAGCAGTACTTC
J gene: TRBJ1-1; clone size: .; D gene: TRBD1; V gene: TRBV5-1; CDR3 protein: CASSPWTGEDTEAFF; CDR3 DNA: TGCGCCAGCAGCCCGTGGACAGGGGAGGACACTGAAGCTTTCTTT
J gene: TRBJ1-4; clone size: .; D gene: .; V gene: TRBV2; CDR3 protein: CASSYAAGRRINEKLFF; CDR3 DNA: TGTGCCAGCAGTTACGCCGCGGGACGCCGGATTAATGAAAAACTGTTTTTT
J gene: TRBJ2-3; clone size: .; D gene: TRBD1; V gene: TRBV5-6; CDR3 protein: CASSLERGRADTQYF; CDR3 DNA: TGTGCCAGCAGCTTGGAAAGGGGGCGTGCAGATACGCAGTATTTT
J gene: TRBJ2-1; clone size: once; D gene: .; V gene: TRBV7-2; CDR3 protein: CASSLARGSEQFF; CDR3 DNA: TGTGCCAGCAGCTTAGCGCGTGGGAGTGAGCAGTTCTTC
J gene: TRBJ1-1; clone size: .; D gene: .; V gene: TRBV19; CDR3 protein: CASSHQENTEAFF; CDR3 DNA: TGTGCCAGTAGTCATCAGGAGAACACTGAAGCTTTCTTT
J gene: TRBJ2-1; clone size: .; D gene: .; V gene: TRBV6-2/TRBV6-3; CDR3 protein: CASSYPTGLLGGEQFF; CDR3 DNA: TGTGCCAGCAGTTACCCCACGGGACTCCTGGGGGGTGAGCAGTTCTTC
J gene: TRBJ1-2; clone size: many; D gene: TRBD1; V gene: TRBV4-1; CDR3 protein: CASTTPGQGGYTF; CDR3 DNA: TGCGCCAGCACCACTCCGGGACAGGGCGGCTACACCTTC
J gene: TRBJ2-3; clone size: .; D gene: .; V gene: TRBV12-2; CDR3 protein: CASRLAPSGLAGVGTDTQYF; CDR3 DNA: TGTGCAAGTCGCTTAGCCCCCTCGGGACTAGCGGGAGTCGGCACAGATACGCAGTATTTT
J gene: TRBJ1-1; clone size: .; D gene: .; V gene: TRBV18; CDR3 protein: CASLPEQTGQAFF; CDR3 DNA: TGTGCCAGCTTGCCAGAGCAGACAGGTCAAGCTTTCTTT
J gene: TRBJ2-2; clone size: .; D gene: .; V gene: TRBV7-2; CDR3 protein: CASSLAGGLNTGELFF; CDR3 DNA: TGTGCCAGCAGCTTAGCCGGGGGTTTGAACACCGGGGAGCTGTTTTTT
J gene: TRBJ1-5; clone size: .; D gene: .; V gene: TRBV12-5; CDR3 protein: CASGADPGGSAQHF; CDR3 DNA: TGTGCTAGTGGAGCGGACCCGGGAGGATCAGCCCAGCATTTT